This TCR beta chain comes out of a study of beta chain features in type 1 diabetes (dated by TCRdb to 2016 to 2019). Study-wide context: No differences in mean age, gender distribution, total cell number or subset yield were found between patients and healthy donors. The study compared the TCRB repertoires of sorted circulating CD4+ T cell subsets in recently diagnosed type 1 diabetes patients with those in matched healthy donors. Across all samples, around 99 million sorted cells were examined, and cell number per subset correlated strongly with RNA yield. Regulatory and stem cell-like memory subsets were obtained from only 8 patients and roughly 8 healthy donors, while naive and central memory subsets were obtained from all 30 or so donors. Overall results and qualifications from the work: The naive, central memory and regulatory TCRB repertoires appeared to resemble one another more closely among patients than among healthy donors. Patients with type 1 diabetes made fewer insertions and deleted more nucleotides at VDJ recombination sites, implying thymic rearrangement abnormalities. Shorter templates might have been favored by PCR, but patient and control samples were amplified and corrected together, so both groups would have been affected equally by any skew. Because the HLA sub-analyses included only small numbers of individuals, any influence of HLA type on TCRB rearrangement was left unresolved. A moderate but significant shortening of TCRB CDR3 length was observed in type 1 diabetes patients in all four CD4+ subsets. Because cDNA rather than genomic DNA was sequenced, highly expressing activated cells could have been over-represented, although no difference in activation and CD3 levels was found between groups.

In the germline V gene, CDR1 corresponds to SGHTA and CDR2 to FQGTGA. V has 5 bases trimmed and J has 1 base trimmed; junction bases matching no gene number 10. The CDR3 numbers 17 residues from cysteine through phenylalanine. Here the CDR3 DNA is all that survives: 51 bases in frame from base 1. This clone was found a few times. What antigen it recognizes has not been identified. No base qualities exist here, and no much larger clone lies one base off it. Each donor gave one peripheral blood draw, approximately 120 mL on average, collected into heparinised tubes. Naive, central memory, regulatory and stem cell-like memory CD4+ T cells were sorted on a BD FACSAria II using a panel including CD45RO, CCR7, CD25, CD127, CD95 and CD27. Purity was above 95% for every sorted population. Right away, PBMCs were isolated by Lymphoprep density gradient centrifugation and were stained directly, with no culture step. So that batch effects would be minimized, each experiment stained and sorted samples in pairs, pairing one healthy donor with one patient.

The High Capacity cDNA Reverse Transcription Kit was used to reverse transcribe all of the isolated RNA, meaning that expressed TCRB transcripts were what got sequenced. Deep immunoSEQ sequencing was applied to naive, central memory and regulatory T cell samples, giving an average of about 3.6 million total reads per sample. Sorted cells were lysed in RLT buffer, and RNA was extracted using DNase-treated RNeasy Micro or Mini kits according to cell number. Each cell subset was processed on its own to prevent cross-contamination, while patient and healthy donor samples were processed together. The immunoSEQ multiplex PCR was used to amplify TCRB sequences from cDNA, yielding 87-bp fragments that span the CDR3 region. Amplicons were sequenced on the Illumina HiSeq platform. Turning to the authors' computational methods: PCR bias was computationally corrected using synthetic template baselines, reads within Hamming distance 2 were collapsed, and singletons that could not be merged were discarded. Reads were aligned to IMGT to assign V, D and J genes, CDR3 length, and insertions or deletions at six rearrangement sites. Clonotype counts were normalized to sorted cell number within each subset before computing true diversity and Gini coefficients with the tcR R package. Repertoire sharing was quantified using the overlap coefficient calculated on TCRB nucleotide sequences. TCRdb holds this immuneACCESS table with in-frame rearrangements only. Some clones are missing; in checked studies, unresolved V genes explain under half, and the rest has no known cause. Clone size and V and J calls were adopted from that table, with D and trimming inferred from the DNA. The sample yields roughly 160,000 clones; 6.5% to 9.5% were counted once. Approximately 0.85% of the sample is held by the ten biggest clonotypes.

The chain is assembled from TRBV7-3 and TRBJ2-3; 9 middle bases align to TRBD2. This clonotype was obtained from a woman in her thirties or forties with type 1 diabetes. The sequenced sample consisted of central memory CD4+ T cells from blood. The nucleotide sequence is given as TGTGCCAGCAGCCCTACCCACCCTAGCGGGGGCACAGATACGCAGTATTTT. Its protein is CASSPTHPSGGTDTQYF.